The 18 T cell receptor beta chains given below trace back to one sample, sequenced in a study of blood T cells in healthy people across ages. The use of a sample-barcoded 5' primer and a J-beta primer mix characterized a second PCR of roughly 7 to 11 cycles. TCRdb re-called the 5' RACE reads through MiXCR, storing one row per CDR3 protein. The top ten clones hold approximately 0.7% of a sample with under 1,100,000 distinct CDR3 sequences, 25% of them seen once. These records were also assigned to another study, of T cells of mothers and their children.

The source material was blood. These receptors were taken from a girl aged 2 to 9 in good health.

The chain employs TRBV7-3 and TRBJ2-1; 9 bases align to TRBD2. The CDR3 sequence is 14 residues long. V shed 5 bases, J shed 6 bases, and the junction held 5 bases outside the gene matches. Germline CDR1 is SGHTA and CDR2 is FQGTGA. The CDR3 reads CASSDSGRSNEQFF. For the CDR3, the DNA is TGTGCCAGCAGCGACAGCGGGAGGAGCAATGAGCAGTTCTTC.

This clonotype was found a few times. The rearrangement uses TRBV14 and TRBJ2-2; no firm D call. The CDR3 length is 15 residues. The V gene's germline CDR1 is SGHDN and CDR2 FVKESK. V shed 1 base and J shed 6 bases, with 12 bases lying between them. The CDR3 here is CASSQVYGSAGELFF. The CDR3 DNA is TGTGCCAGCAGCCAAGTTTACGGAAGTGCCGGGGAGCTGTTTTTT.

The table lists this clonotype with a few counts. DNA for the CDR3: TGCGCCAGCAGCTCGACAGCCGCGATGAACACTGAAGCTTTCTTT. It yields the protein CASSSTAAMNTEAFF. This sequence joins TRBV5-1 and TRBJ1-1; a weak D match, TRBD1 (5 bases). Looked up from germline, CDR1 is SGHRS and CDR2 is YFSETQ. V lost 3 bases to trimming and J lost 0 bases, with 12 bases between them. The CDR3 is made up of 15 amino acids. The full variable domain, with the rest looked up from reference TRBV5-1 and TRBJ1-1, is KAGVTQTPRYLIKTRGQQVTLSCSPISGHRSVSWYQQTPGQGLQFLFEYFSETQRNKGNFPGRFSGRQFSNSRSEMNVSTLELGDSALYLCASSSTAAMNTEAFFGQGTRLTVV.

This clonotype was counted a few times. The rearrangement links TRBV25-1 to TRBJ1-5; D call uncertain. The length of the CDR3 is 8 residues. Germline assignment: CDR1 MGHDK and CDR2 SYGVNS. V lost 10 bases, J lost 9 bases, and 4 bases lay in between. CDR3 sequence: CATRPQHF. The CDR3 bases are TGTGCCACAAGGCCCCAGCATTTT.

This clonotype has just a few counts. This chain joins TRBV12-3 or TRBV12-4 and TRBJ1-2; weak D call: TRBD1 (5 bases). The CDR3 loop spans 13 amino acids. V was shortened by 6 bases and J by 6 bases, with 14 bases between the two germline ends. CDR3 region: CASSPGAGNGYTF. The CDR3 nucleotides read TGTGCCAGCAGCCCCGGGGCAGGGAATGGCTACACCTTC.

This clonotype has just a few counts. The CDR3 loop reads CSAEDGLNTEAFF. DNA for the CDR3: TGCAGCGCGGAGGACGGATTGAACACTGAAGCTTTCTTT. The V gene is TRBV29-1, the J gene TRBJ1-1; D call uncertain. The ends were cut back, 7 bases at V and 0 bases at J, with 12 bases in the middle. The CDR3 totals 13 residues. The germline V gene encodes CDR1 SQVTM and CDR2 ANQGSEA.

The gene calls are TRBV11-3 and TRBJ2-1; possible D gene TRBD2, 7 bases. The ends were cut back, 1 base at V and 3 bases at J, with 16 bases in the middle. Germline loops: CDR1 SGHNT, CDR2 YENEEA. This CDR3 contains 17 residues. The CDR3 DNA follows: TGTGCCAGCAGCTTAGTGGGGGTGGGGGGGCTCTACAATGAGCAGTTCTTC. As protein: CASSLVGVGGLYNEQFF.

The chain carries TRBV24-1 and TRBJ2-7; unclear D gene. The CDR3 is made up of 15 amino acids. From germline, CDR1 is KGHDR and CDR2 SFDVKD. V lost 3 bases to trimming and J lost 6 bases, with 17 bases between them. This CDR3 reads CATSDRVYLRLEQYF. The CDR3 bases are TGTGCCACCAGTGATCGGGTCTACCTCAGGCTCGAGCAGTACTTC.

This sequence joins TRBV7-9 and TRBJ2-7; either TRBD1 or TRBD2 may fit D (5 bases each). The V and J ends lost 5 bases and 7 bases respectively, with 24 bases between them. Germline CDR1 is SEHNR and CDR2 is FQNEAQ (reference sequence). This CDR3 has 16 amino acids. CDR3 sequence reads: CASSNPREFGWREQYF. The CDR3 region has the DNA TGTGCCAGCAGCAACCCCAGGGAGTTTGGGTGGAGAGAGCAGTACTTC. Full variable domain (remainder filled in from reference TRBV7-9 and TRBJ2-7): DTGVSQNPRHKITKRGQNVTFRCDPISEHNRLYWYRQTLGQGPEFLTYFQNEAQLEKSRLLSDRFSAERPKGSFSTLEIQRTEQGDSAMYLCASSNPREFGWREQYFGPGTRLTVT.

V gene TRBV29-1 combines with J gene TRBJ2-1, with D perhaps being TRBD1 or TRBD2 (6 bases each). Trimming stripped 7 bases from V and 8 bases from J, with 21 bases between. CDR1 and CDR2 (germline): SQVTM, ANQGSEA. This CDR3 is built from 14 residues. Here the CDR3 DNA reads TGCAGCGCCGAAGGGGGGTCTCTACCTCATGAGCAGTTCTTC. As protein: CSAEGGSLPHEQFF.

The chain has TRBV7-3 and TRBJ2-1, with 11 nucleotides matching TRBD2. From germline, CDR1 is SGHTA and CDR2 FQGTGA. The CDR3 length is 15 residues. With V trimmed by 5 bases and J by 10 bases, 10 bases remained unmatched. CDR3 coding DNA: TGTGCCAGCAGCCTAAATAGCGGGGGGGCGGAAGAGCAGTTCTTC. This encodes CASSLNSGGAEEQFF.

Comments on this clonotype: One junction end does not reproduce the germline sequence, and a read error may be involved. The genes are TRBV12-3 or TRBV12-4 and TRBJ2-3; TRBD2 matches at 12 bases. This CDR3 has 16 amino acids. The CDR3 region is CATGPLAGGSTDAQYF. The CDR3 nucleotides are TGTGCCACAGGGCCCCTAGCGGGGGGGAGCACAGATGCGCAGTATTTT.

The chain joins TRBV7-2 to TRBJ1-2; 7 bases fit TRBD1. This CDR3 region has 17 residues. With 5 bases clipped from V and 0 bases from J, the junction kept 12 bases outside the gene matches. Germline V gene data show CDR1 as SGHTA and CDR2 as FQGNSA. CDR3 amino acids: CASSLSTGSRTNYGYTF. DNA for the CDR3: TGTGCCAGCAGCCTATCGACAGGGAGTAGGACTAACTATGGCTACACCTTC.

This clonotype occurred a few times. The chain employs TRBV20-1 and TRBJ2-1, with 10 bases aligning to TRBD2. This CDR3 has 16 amino acids. Germline V CDR1 and CDR2: DFQATT, SNEGSKA (reference sequence). Germline trimming cut 4 bases from V and 3 bases from J; bases unmatched to any gene: 9. In DNA form, the CDR3 reads TGCAGTGCTACTTATAGCGGGGGGACGTACTACAATGAGCAGTTCTTC. Residues: CSATYSGGTYYNEQFF.

V gene TRBV21-1 combines with J gene TRBJ1-6. TRBV21-1 constitutes a pseudogene. This CDR3 spans 15 amino acids. The CDR3 loop reads CASSKLGMGNSPLHF. DNA for the CDR3: TGTGCCAGCAGCAAGTTGGGGATGGGGAATTCACCCCTCCACTTT.

This chain joins TRBV7-8 and TRBJ2-1; TRBD2 is a possible D gene (5 bases). In germline, CDR1 is SGHVS, CDR2 FQNEAQ. This CDR3 is built from 12 residues. With 5 bases removed from V and 14 bases from J, the gap between germline ends came to 16 bases. The CDR3 sequence: CASSEQTRAEFF. CDR3 DNA sequence: TGTGCCAGCAGCGAACAGACACGAGCGGAGTTCTTC.

V gene TRBV14 combines with J gene TRBJ1-1; no definite D call. CDR1 is SGHDN, CDR2 FVKESK, per germline. Trimming stripped 2 bases from V and 8 bases from J, with 15 bases between. The CDR3 totals 14 residues. The CDR3 region is CASSQMRPTAEAFF. The CDR3, as DNA: TGTGCCAGCAGCCAAATGAGGCCGACGGCCGAAGCTTTCTTT.

The chain joins TRBV20-1 to TRBJ2-7; weak D call: TRBD1 (7 bases). V dropped 4 bases and J dropped 3 bases, with 19 bases sitting between them. The germline CDR1 and CDR2 sequences are DFQATT and SNEGSKA (reference sequence). This CDR3 is 15 amino acids long. The CDR3 loop reads CSATGRDREIYEQYF. The CDR3 DNA reads as TGCAGTGCTACCGGGAGAGACAGGGAGATCTACGAGCAGTACTTC.